This T cell receptor beta chain was profiled in a study of shared clonotypes between healthy human individuals. Naive CD8 cells, CD45RO-negative and positively selected for CCR7, excluded terminally differentiated effector memory CD45RA+ cells. Clones were sequenced by immunoSEQ multiplex PCR, and TCRdb holds only the in-frame ones, with some missing. The table has about 680,000 clones, about 90% seen once. The germline V gene encodes CDR1 MNHEY and CDR2 SVGAGI. V was clipped by 7 bases and J by 2 bases, with 14 bases between them. CDR3 length: 15 residues. Sequencing was done on a sample of naive CD8+ T cells sorted from blood. The chain carries TRBV6-5 and TRBJ2-2; D perhaps matches TRBD1 (6 bases). The sequence derives from a man younger than 40 in good health. For the CDR3, the DNA is TGTGCCAGCATGCGAAACAGGGTAAACACCGGGGAGCTGTTTTTT. As protein: CASMRNRVNTGELFF.